A single T cell receptor (beta chain) is shown here with its context. The sample comes from a study of blood T cell repertoires in COVID-19. In the original analysis: Scientists estimated how many nucleated cells there were by amplifying reference gene primers. TCRdb keeps only in-frame clones here, not all; method: immunoSEQ multiplex PCR. The V and J calls and clone size come from that table; D and trimming were worked out from the DNA. The table shows over 250,000 clones, with over 75% occurring only once. Sequenced: PBMCs or T cells enriched from blood (not recorded which). The clonotype originates from a woman under 40 who had recovered from COVID-19.

The CDR3 spells CASRSAGGSTDTQYF. The CDR3 DNA reads TGTGCCAGCAGGTCAGCGGGAGGGAGCACAGATACGCAGTATTTT. This rearrangement joins TRBV5-4 to TRBJ2-3, with TRBD2 identical over 10 bases. The CDR3 extends over 15 amino acids. V gave up 5 bases and J gave up 0 bases; unmatched junction bases: 3. Germline V CDR1 and CDR2: SGHNT, YYREEE (reference sequence).